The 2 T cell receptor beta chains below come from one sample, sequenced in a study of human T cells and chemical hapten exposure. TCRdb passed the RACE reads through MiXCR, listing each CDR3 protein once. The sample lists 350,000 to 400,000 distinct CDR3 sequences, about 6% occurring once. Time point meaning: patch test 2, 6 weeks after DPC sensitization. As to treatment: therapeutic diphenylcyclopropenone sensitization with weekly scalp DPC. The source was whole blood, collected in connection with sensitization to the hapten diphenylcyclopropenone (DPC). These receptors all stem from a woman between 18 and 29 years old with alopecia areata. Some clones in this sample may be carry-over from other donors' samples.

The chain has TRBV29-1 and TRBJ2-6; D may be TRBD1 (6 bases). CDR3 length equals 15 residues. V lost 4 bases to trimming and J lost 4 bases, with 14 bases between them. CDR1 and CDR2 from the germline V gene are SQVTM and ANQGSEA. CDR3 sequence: CSVGLDSSGANVLTF. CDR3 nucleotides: TGCAGCGTTGGACTGGACAGCTCCGGGGCCAACGTCCTGACTTTC.

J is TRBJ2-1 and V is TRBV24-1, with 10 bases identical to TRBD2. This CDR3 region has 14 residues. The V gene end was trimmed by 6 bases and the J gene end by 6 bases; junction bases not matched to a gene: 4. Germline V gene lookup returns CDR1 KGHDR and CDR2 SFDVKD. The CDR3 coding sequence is TGTGCCACCAGTCGGACTAGCGGATCCAATGAGCAGTTCTTC. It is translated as CATSRTSGSNEQFF.